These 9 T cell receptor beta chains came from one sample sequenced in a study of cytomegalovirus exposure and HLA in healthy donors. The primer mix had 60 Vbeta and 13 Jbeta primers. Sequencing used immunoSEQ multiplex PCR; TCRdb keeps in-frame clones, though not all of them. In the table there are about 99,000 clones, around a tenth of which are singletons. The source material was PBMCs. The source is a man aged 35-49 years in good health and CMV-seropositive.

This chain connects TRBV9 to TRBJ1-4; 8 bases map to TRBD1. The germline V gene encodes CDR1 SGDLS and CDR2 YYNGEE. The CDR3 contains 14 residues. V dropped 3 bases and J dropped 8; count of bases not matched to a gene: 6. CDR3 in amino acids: CASSGRTGSEKLFF. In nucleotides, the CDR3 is TGTGCCAGCAGCGGACGGACAGGGAGCGAAAAACTGTTTTTT. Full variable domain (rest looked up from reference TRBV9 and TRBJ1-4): DSGVTQTPKHLITATGQRVTLRCSPRSGDLSVYWYQQSLDQGLQFLIQYYNGEERAKGNILERFSAQQFPDLHSELNLSSLELGDSALYFCASSGRTGSEKLFFGSGTQLSVL.

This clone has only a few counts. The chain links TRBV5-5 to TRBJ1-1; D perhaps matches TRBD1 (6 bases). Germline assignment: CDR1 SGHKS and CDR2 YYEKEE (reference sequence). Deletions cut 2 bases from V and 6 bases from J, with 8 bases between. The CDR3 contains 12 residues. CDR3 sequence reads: CASSLGGPEAFF. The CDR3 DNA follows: TGTGCCAGCAGCTTAGGGGGACCTGAAGCTTTCTTT.

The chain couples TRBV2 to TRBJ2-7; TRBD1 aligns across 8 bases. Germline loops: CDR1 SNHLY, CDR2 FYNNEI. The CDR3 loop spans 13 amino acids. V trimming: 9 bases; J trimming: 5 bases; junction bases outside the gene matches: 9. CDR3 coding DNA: TGTGCCAGTGTTGCTGGACAGGGTCACGAGCAGTACTTC. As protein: CASVAGQGHEQYF.

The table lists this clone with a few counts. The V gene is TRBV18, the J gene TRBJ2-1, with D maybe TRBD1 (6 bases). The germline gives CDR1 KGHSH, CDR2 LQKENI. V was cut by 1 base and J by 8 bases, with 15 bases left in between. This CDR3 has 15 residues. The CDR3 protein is CASSPLGAVLYEQFF. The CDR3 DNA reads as TGTGCCAGCTCACCACTGGGGGCAGTTTTGTATGAGCAGTTCTTC.

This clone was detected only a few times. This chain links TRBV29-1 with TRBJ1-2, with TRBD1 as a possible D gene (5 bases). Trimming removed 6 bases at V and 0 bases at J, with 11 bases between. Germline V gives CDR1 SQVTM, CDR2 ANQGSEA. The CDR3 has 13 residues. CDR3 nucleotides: TGCAGCGTGGCCCGACAGCCTAACTATGGCTACACCTTC. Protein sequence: CSVARQPNYGYTF.

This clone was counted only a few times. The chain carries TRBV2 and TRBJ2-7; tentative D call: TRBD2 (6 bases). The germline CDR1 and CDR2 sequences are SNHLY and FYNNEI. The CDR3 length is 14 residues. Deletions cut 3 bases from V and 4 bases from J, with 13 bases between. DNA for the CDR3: TGTGCCAGCAGTGACGAAGTTGCGGGATACGAGCAGTACTTC. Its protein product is CASSDEVAGYEQYF.

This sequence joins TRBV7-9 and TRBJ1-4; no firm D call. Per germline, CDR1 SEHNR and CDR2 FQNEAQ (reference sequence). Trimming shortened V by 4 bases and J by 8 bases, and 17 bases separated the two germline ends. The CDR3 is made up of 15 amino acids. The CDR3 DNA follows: TGTGCCAGCAGCTCAGTAGCCCCGTCCGGAGAAAAACTGTTTTTT. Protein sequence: CASSSVAPSGEKLFF.

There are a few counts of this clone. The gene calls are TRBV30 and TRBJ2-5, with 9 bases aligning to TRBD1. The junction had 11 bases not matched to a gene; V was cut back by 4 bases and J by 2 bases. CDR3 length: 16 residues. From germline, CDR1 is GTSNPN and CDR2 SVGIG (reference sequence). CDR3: CAWTNNRDRDQETQYF. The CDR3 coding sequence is TGTGCCTGGACGAACAACCGGGACAGGGATCAAGAGACCCAGTACTTC. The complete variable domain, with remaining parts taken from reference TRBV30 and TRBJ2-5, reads SQTIHQWPATLVQPVGSPLSLECTVEGTSNPNLYWYRQAAGRGLQLLFYSVGIGQISSEVPQNLSASRPQDRQFILSSKKLLLSDSGFYLCAWTNNRDRDQETQYFGPGTRLLVL.

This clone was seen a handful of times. DNA of the CDR3: TGTGCCAGCAGCTCTCCCTACGAGCAGTACTTC. Protein: CASSSPYEQYF. V usage is TRBV13 and J usage is TRBJ2-7; D is undetermined. The CDR3 length is 11 residues. From germline, CDR1 is PRHDT and CDR2 FYEKMQ (reference sequence). V was clipped by 4 bases and J by 2 bases, with 3 bases between them.